This T cell receptor beta chain was obtained from a study of blood T cell repertoires in COVID-19 (dated by TCRdb to between 2020 and 2021). For context, the study as a whole: The collaborator samples originated in the United States, Italy and Spain and spanned the acute and convalescent phases of COVID-19. Sample metadata almost always included a de-identified subject ID, COVID-19 status, age in years and sex. Deeply sampled blood TCRbeta repertoires from subjects exposed to, actively infected with, or recovered from COVID-19 were included in the dataset. The material from the prospective study consisted of cDNA or gDNA derived from T cells, B-cell-depleted T cells, or PBMCs. Where HLA class I and class II types were available, the types were taken from metadata supplied by the sample provider, not from assay-based typing. The repertoires were released in a freely available public database meant as a resource for research on the immune response to SARS-CoV-2. Samples were obtained from the ongoing ImmuneRACE study (first 160 participants) and from about 1,300 subjects provided by 6 global collaborators. What the study reported, not specific to this receptor: How much clinical and demographic metadata was included differed by source and by participant, and the metadata was provided uncurated.

TCRbeta CDR3 regions were amplified from genomic DNA using the immunoSEQ Assay, a bias-controlled multiplex PCR. Per the source publication's procedure: The number of nucleated cells in each sample was estimated by amplification of reference gene primers within the assay. Sequence reads were collapsed and filtered to measure the absolute abundance of every unique TCRbeta CDR3 rearrangement. For each sample, productive Simpson clonality was calculated as the square root of Simpson's diversity index across productive rearrangements. Imported from immuneACCESS, the table was reduced by TCRdb to in-frame sequences with V and J called. These copies leave out some clones; in studies compared against another copy, an unresolved V gene accounts for under half, and the cause of the remainder is not known. V and J calls plus clone size are reproduced from that table; the DNA served to infer D and trimming. This sample gives a few hundred thousand clones in total; 80% to 90% of them show up just once. The leading ten clones occupy less than 5% of the sample.

On this clone itself: Its binding antigen is unknown. No qualities accompany the bases; no much larger clone lies one base away.

From the cysteine up to the phenylalanine, the CDR3 has a length of 13 residues. The entry retains the CDR3 DNA only, 39 bases that are in frame from base 1. The V end gives up 5 bases and the J end 12 bases, leaving 9 bases in the junction not matched to a gene. CDR1 and CDR2 were assigned from the germline V gene as MDHEN and SYDVKM. Enrolling through a virtual design, the prospective study's participants ranged in age from about 18 to 100 years and lived across some 23 United States geographic areas. Cohort assignment in the prospective study relied on participant-reported clinical history from a screening survey and a study questionnaire. In the prospective study, mobile phlebotomists collected whole blood, serum and a nasopharyngeal or oropharyngeal swab from each participant. Additional blood draws and questionnaires over an approximately two-month period could optionally be provided by prospective study participants. Blood samples from the prospective study were shipped frozen or at room temperature prior to DNA extraction.

Rearrangement joined TRBV28 to TRBJ2-1, with TRBD1 matching 8 junction bases. Sequenced input: PBMCs or T cells enriched from blood (not recorded which). The receptor's source is a woman aged 40-49 years with acute COVID-19. The nucleotides are TGTGCCAGCAGTCCGGGGACAGGCGGGGTGCAGTTCTTC. Its coded protein is CASSPGTGGVQFF.